This TCR beta chain emerged from a study of cytomegalovirus exposure and HLA in healthy donors. Study-level information: The 95 to 150 validation repertoires used a platform that matched the one used for the approximately 700 first-cohort repertoires, as a later analysis reported.

Overall study findings and caveats: Some public TCRs appeared in many individuals, while most sequences were rare.

Data came from immunoSEQ multiplex PCR; TCRdb stores just in-frame clones and leaves some out. The sample lists approximately 98,000 clones, 70% to 85% occurring once. From germline, CDR1 is SGDLS and CDR2 YYNGEE. Trimming took off 0 bases at V and 8 bases at J, with 11 bases between the two ends. This CDR3 comprises 14 residues. Concerning this clone: Its antigen is unknown.

Sequenced: PBMCs. The genes are TRBV9 and TRBJ2-2; possibly TRBD2 for D (5 bases). The sequence was obtained from a young woman in good health and CMV-seronegative. The CDR3 coding sequence is TGTGCCAGCAGCGTAGAGGCGGGTGGAGGGGAGCTGTTTTTT. It codes for CASSVEAGGGELFF.